This TCR beta chain was observed in a study of Graves' ophthalmopathy and Graves' hyperthyroidism (dated by TCRdb to 2016 to 2018). A note on the overall study: Peripheral blood was collected at initial diagnosis, before any treatment. The study used TCR beta repertoire signatures to distinguish Graves' ophthalmopathy from Graves' hyperthyroidism and to predict progression to ophthalmopathy. In total, approximately 130 blood samples were TCR-sequenced: approximately 40 ophthalmopathy, some 75 hyperthyroidism and about 17 hyperthyroidism-to-ophthalmopathy patients. To explore V-J signatures that separate ophthalmopathy from hyperthyroidism, a discovery set of around 97 patients was enrolled, consisting of 43 with ophthalmopathy and roughly 60 with stable hyperthyroidism. An independent validation cohort was composed of some 19 hyperthyroidism patients and around 15 patients who later progressed from hyperthyroidism to ophthalmopathy. T-cell repertoires of thyroid tissue and blood were compared in 5 or 6 hyperthyroidism patients. Following sampling, methimazole starting at 30 mg daily was administered to hyperthyroidism patients, and high-dose intravenous methylprednisolone was administered to ophthalmopathy patients. The paper as a whole reports these results and caveats: Sample size was not statistically predetermined, and group allocation was not concealed from the investigators. In validation, the model predicted ophthalmopathy progression with nearly 71% sensitivity and less than 80% specificity; some twelve predicted patients were CT-confirmed with GO in a median of around 6.5 months. Most expanded thyroid clonotypes with frequency above 0.001 were also detected in blood, suggesting blood repertoires may reflect the thyroid immune response. In cross-validation, the 13-signature model distinguished ophthalmopathy from stable hyperthyroidism with about 88% sensitivity and around 81% specificity, and in the test set the corresponding values were around 78% and 73%.

Stable hyperthyroidism was defined as no progression to ophthalmopathy within 18 months of follow-up. The hyperthyroidism patients were 18 to 65 years old and newly diagnosed, with a disease duration of less than 2 months. Patients were excluded if they had other autoimmune diseases, uncontrolled infections, pregnancy or lactation. Clinical symptoms, serum thyroxine, TRAb, thyroid ultrasound and orbital computed tomography formed the basis of the diagnosis. Ficoll-Paque density gradient centrifugation was used to isolate PBMCs from about 9.4 ml of fresh peripheral blood. Trizol reagent was used to extract the total RNA, and its quality was then checked on an Agilent 2100 Bioanalyzer. This clonotype is categorized as medium-sized (0.01 to 0.1%). No cognate antigen has been identified for it. One base away there is no much larger clone; base qualities are not given. Trimming costs V 8 bases and J 4 bases, and their ends lie 8 bases apart. Reading from cysteine to phenylalanine, the CDR3 counts 11 amino acids. The read is trimmed to its CDR3 DNA, 33 bases read in frame from base 1. For CDR1 and CDR2, the germline V gene (reference sequence) lists SEHNR and FQNEAQ.

For repertoire sequencing, the TCR beta CDR3 regions were amplified from RNA transcripts. The first round was an RT-PCR using HTBI primers with the Qiagen OneStep RT-PCR kit, and this first round was followed by a second-round multiplex PCR, then size selection and purification. Libraries were sequenced paired-end with 100 bp reads on an Illumina HiSeq2000. Concerning the study's data processing: SOAPnuke was used for read processing, and reads with adapters, uncalled bases, a mean Phred below 15, or no exact constant-primer or identifier match were discarded. COPE v1.2.5 was used to merge high-quality paired reads. Each unique nucleotide sequence was defined as a clonotype, and clonotypes were aligned to IMGT TRB V, D and J references with MiTCR v1.1. Only V-J combinations with frequency above 0.0001 were analysed, covering approximately 99% of repertoires. A TCR clonal expansion and chaos score per V-J combination was defined as the ratio of F50 clonal expansion to chaos observed in the TCRdist matrix. Welch's t-statistics and random forest were used to reduce the features to about a dozen V-J combinations, which were then used as input to a naive Bayes classifier. The similarity between thyroid and blood repertoires was quantified using the Morisita-Horn index. The raw public data were reprocessed by TCRdb itself: fastp quality trimming at Q25, MiXCR clonotype calling, in-frame beta chains only. Duplicate CDR3 protein sequences are folded into a single record with the most common DNA and genes. The V and J calls here are based on TCRdb, not the publication. The sample records tens of thousands of distinct CDR3 sequences, approximately 55% of which are singletons. The ten largest clonotypes hold approximately 25% of the sample.

This chain is built from TRBV7-9 and TRBJ1-2; TRBD1 might be the D gene, on 5 matching bases. The source of this sequence is an adult woman with stable Graves' hyperthyroidism. Source material: peripheral blood. The CDR3 amino acid sequence is: CASGDSYGYTF. The DNA reads TGTGCCAGCGGTGACAGCTATGGCTACACCTTC.